These 2 T cell receptor beta chains were sequenced from one sample in a study of blood T cell repertoires in COVID-19. Clones were sequenced by immunoSEQ multiplex PCR, and TCRdb holds only the in-frame ones, with some missing. Among fewer than 300,000 clones, roughly 85% were seen once, and the ten largest hold approximately 10%. The sample was peripheral blood. The source is a woman aged 50 to 65 who had recovered from COVID-19.

The DNA of the CDR3 is TGTGCCAGCAGCCAAGTCATTTTGACAGGCTGCTGGGAGCAGTACTTC. It encodes CASSQVILTGCWEQYF. V and J are TRBV3-1 (or the pseudogene TRBV3-2) and TRBJ2-7; a possible D gene is TRBD1 (6 bases). The CDR3 length is 16 residues. CDR1 is LGHDT, CDR2 YNNKEL, per germline (reference sequence). The ends were cut back, 1 base at V and 7 bases at J, with 20 bases in the middle.

This chain connects TRBV3-1 (or the pseudogene TRBV3-2) to TRBJ2-1; 9 bases agree with TRBD1. Trimming at V came to 5 bases and at J to 9 bases, leaving 5 bases not matched to a gene. CDR1 and CDR2 (germline): LGHDT, YNNKEL (reference sequence). This CDR3 spans 13 amino acids. In DNA, the CDR3 is TGTGCCAGCAGCTGGACAGGGGTGTTTGAGCAGTTCTTC. Translation: CASSWTGVFEQFF.